This T cell receptor (beta chain) was recorded in a study of blood T cell repertoires in COVID-19. As for the study in general: Whether acute or convalescent, the COVID-19 samples came from the United States, Italy and Spain. In each case, the material was cDNA or gDNA derived from T cells, B-cell-depleted T cells, or PBMCs.

Study processing details: Cell counts per sample came from amplifying reference gene primers. The table came from immunoSEQ multiplex PCR; TCRdb's copy has only in-frame clones and leaves some out. V, J and clone size reflect that table, while D and trimming were determined from the DNA. The sample consists of more than 140,000 clones, around 86% of them appearing once. The CDR3 has 16 residues. Trimming took off 2 bases at V and 6 bases at J, with 21 bases between the two ends. Germline V lookup: CDR1 SGHNT, CDR2 YYREEE (reference sequence). V gene TRBV5-4 combines with J gene TRBJ2-7; D is uncertain. The sequence was collected from a human donor in a cohort sampled during active COVID-19. The sequenced material came from peripheral blood. The CDR3 region is CASSFGGEVPHGEQYF. The CDR3 nucleotides are TGTGCCAGCAGCTTCGGTGGAGAGGTCCCCCACGGCGAGCAGTACTTC.